These 30 T cell receptor beta chains share one sample of origin, sequenced in a study of vaccination effects on CD4 cells after COVID-19. TCRdb keeps only in-frame clones here, not all; method: immunoSEQ multiplex PCR. The data show approximately 46,000 clones, with around 70% seen just once and approximately 8.6% held by the top ten. The antigens for these receptors are not known. With 10 days of culture completed, CD4+ T cells were isolated. Specimen: CD4+ T cells from PBMCs cultured without peptide, collected before COVID-19 vaccination. These receptors were collected from a human donor who had a prior SARS-CoV-2 infection.

The table lists this clone with a count of one. The chain uses TRBV5-5 and TRBJ1-6, with 7 bases aligning to TRBD1. CDR1 SGHKS and CDR2 YYEKEE come from the germline V gene (reference sequence). J lost 10 bases, V lost 0 bases, and 19 bases had no gene match. The CDR3 has 19 amino acids. The CDR3 region has the DNA TGTGCCAGCAGCTTGGAAACCCTTCCCACGGGACAGCGGAGCTCACCCCTCCACTTT. This codes for CASSLETLPTGQRSSPLHF.

To note about this clone: The sample has other DNA sequences that encode this CDR3 too. V and J are TRBV19 and TRBJ1-2; TRBD1 aligns across 7 bases. The CDR3 consists of 14 residues. Germline CDR1 reads LNHDA; CDR2 reads SQIVND (reference sequence). V was clipped by 2 bases and J by 4 bases; unmatched bases: 4. CDR3 region: CASSISAGGYGYTF. The CDR3 DNA sequence: TGTGCCAGTAGTATATCCGCAGGGGGCTATGGCTACACCTTC.

The J gene is TRBJ1-2, the V gene TRBV20-1; D ambiguous. The germline V gene has CDR1 DFQATT and CDR2 SNEGSKA (reference sequence). V lost 3 bases, J lost 4 bases, and 9 bases lay in between. The length of the CDR3 is 12 residues. CDR3 in amino acids: CSASHLSYGYTF. CDR3 bases: TGCAGTGCTAGTCATCTTAGCTATGGCTACACCTTC.

This chain uses TRBV12-5 with TRBJ2-1; 13 bases map to TRBD2. Germline trimming cut 0 bases from V and 7 bases from J; bases unmatched to any gene: 9. The CDR3 has 18 amino acids. Germline lookup yields CDR1 LGHNT and CDR2 FRNRAP. CDR3 in DNA: TGTGCTAGTGGTTTGGTAGGAGGACTAGCGGGGGATAGTAATGAGCAGTTCTTC. It is translated as CASGLVGGLAGDSNEQFF.

This clone showed up just a few times. The chain recombines TRBV9 with TRBJ1-1; D uncertain. The germline gives CDR1 SGDLS, CDR2 YYNGEE. The CDR3 sequence is 16 residues long. V was pared by 0 bases and J by 5 bases, with 17 bases between. The CDR3: CASSVGESRGETEAFF. Written as DNA, the CDR3 is TGTGCCAGCAGCGTAGGGGAGTCCCGTGGGGAAACTGAAGCTTTCTTT.

The chain joins TRBV6-1 to TRBJ1-5; D perhaps matches TRBD1 (6 bases). Trimming removed 3 bases from V and 4 bases from J, with 10 bases in between. The germline V gene encodes CDR1 MNHNS and CDR2 SASEGT. CDR3 length: 14 residues. CDR3 DNA: TGTGCCAGCAGTGAGGGGGCGGGAAATCAGCCCCAGCATTTT. Translated: CASSEGAGNQPQHF.

The V call is TRBV9, the J call TRBJ1-3; a weak D match, TRBD1 (5 bases). V was trimmed by 2 bases and J by 4 bases, leaving 10 bases between them. This CDR3 is 14 amino acids long. CDR1 and CDR2 (germline): SGDLS, YYNGEE. The CDR3 protein is CASSVMGEGNTIYF. The DNA for the CDR3 is TGTGCCAGCAGCGTGATGGGGGAAGGAAACACCATATATTTT.

The V gene is TRBV10-1, the J gene TRBJ2-4; 9 bases are a match to TRBD2. Germline V gives CDR1 WNHNN, CDR2 SYGVQD (reference sequence). Trimming removed 6 bases from V and 9 bases from J; junction bases left unmatched: 6. The CDR3 loop spans 13 amino acids. The CDR3 loop reads CASSGTSISIQYF. CDR3 bases: TGCGCCAGCAGCGGGACTAGCATATCCATTCAGTACTTC.

This sequence joins TRBV5-1 and TRBJ2-3; a possible D gene is TRBD2 (6 bases). V lost 5 bases and J lost 0, with 10 bases in between. Germline CDR1 reads SGHRS; CDR2 reads YFSETQ. The CDR3 consists of 14 residues. In nucleotides, the CDR3 is TGCGCCAGCAGTACCCGGGGGAGCACAGATACGCAGTATTTT. It encodes CASSTRGSTDTQYF.

The rearrangement uses TRBV7-9 and TRBJ2-3; D could derive from TRBD1 or TRBD2 (5 bases each). This CDR3 has 15 amino acids. V was trimmed by 0 bases and J by 2 bases, leaving 9 bases between them. Germline CDR1 and CDR2: SEHNR and FQNEAQ (reference sequence). The CDR3 DNA follows: TGTGCCAGCAGCTTAGCCAGGGACCTCACAGATACGCAGTATTTT. Translation gives CASSLARDLTDTQYF.

The chain recombines TRBV5-8 with TRBJ1-5, with TRBD1 as a possible D gene (5 bases). This CDR3 has 15 residues. Germline V gene lookup returns CDR1 SGHTS and CDR2 YDEGEE. V was pared by 0 bases and J by 1 base, with 8 bases between. CDR3 in amino acids: CASSLAGYSNQPQHF. The CDR3 bases are TGTGCCAGCAGCTTGGCAGGGTACAGCAATCAGCCCCAGCATTTT.

V gene TRBV3-1 (or the pseudogene TRBV3-2) combines with J gene TRBJ2-3; the match to TRBD2 covers 7 bases. V was pared by 4 bases and J by 3 bases, with 13 bases of the junction left unmatched. CDR3 length: 17 amino acids. The V gene's germline CDR1 is LGHDT and CDR2 YNNKEL (reference sequence). Written as DNA, the CDR3 is TGTGCCAGCAGCCGGGAATACCGGGACTACTTGACAGATACGCAGTATTTT. Encoded protein: CASSREYRDYLTDTQYF.

This sequence joins TRBV6-6 and TRBJ2-3; no clear D. The V end lost 7 bases, the J end lost 7 bases, and 12 bases lay between the germline ends. This CDR3 is 12 amino acids long. Germline-derived CDR1 and CDR2 are MNHNY and SVGAGI (reference sequence). CDR3 protein: CASTLDVNTQYF. The CDR3 bases are TGTGCCAGCACCCTGGACGTAAATACGCAGTATTTT.

This chain joins TRBV9 and TRBJ2-5, with 7 bases fitting TRBD1. The CDR3 contains 15 residues. Germline-derived CDR1 and CDR2 are SGDLS and YYNGEE. The junction had 6 bases not matched to a gene; V was cut back by 4 bases and J by 0 bases. The CDR3 protein is CASSRQTGYQETQYF. The CDR3 DNA follows: TGTGCCAGCAGCCGACAGACAGGGTACCAAGAGACCCAGTACTTC. The full variable domain, in which reference TRBV9 and TRBJ2-5 provide the parts outside the CDR3, is DSGVTQTPKHLITATGQRVTLRCSPRSGDLSVYWYQQSLDQGLQFLIQYYNGEERAKGNILERFSAQQFPDLHSELNLSSLELGDSALYFCASSRQTGYQETQYFGPGTRLLVL.

V usage is TRBV7-9 and J usage is TRBJ2-1, with D possibly being TRBD1 or TRBD2 (5 bases each). Trimming took 2 bases from V and 10 from J, leaving 12 bases between them. This CDR3 is 13 amino acids long. The germline V gene encodes CDR1 SEHNR and CDR2 FQNEAQ (reference sequence). For the CDR3, the DNA is TGTGCCAGCAGCTTAAGGGACCAATTAGAGCAGTTCTTC. As protein: CASSLRDQLEQFF.

This chain links TRBV5-1 with TRBJ1-4; tentative D call: TRBD1 (6 bases). The ends were cut back, 8 bases at V and 0 bases at J, with 8 bases in the middle. Germline assignment: CDR1 SGHRS and CDR2 YFSETQ. The CDR3 runs to 13 residues. This CDR3 reads CARGQATNEKLFF. DNA for the CDR3: TGCGCCAGGGGACAAGCAACTAATGAAAAACTGTTTTTT. Supplemented by reference TRBV5-1 and TRBJ1-4, the full variable domain reads KAGVTQTPRYLIKTRGQQVTLSCSPISGHRSVSWYQQTPGQGLQFLFEYFSETQRNKGNFPGRFSGRQFSNSRSEMNVSTLELGDSALYLCARGQATNEKLFFGSGTQLSVL.

The CDR3 loop is CASSQELAPGLFF. For the CDR3, the DNA is TGCGCCAGCAGCCAAGAACTAGCGCCCGGGCTGTTTTTT. The chain carries TRBV4-1 and TRBJ2-2, with TRBD2 matching 7 bases. Per the germline V gene, CDR1 is MGHRA and CDR2 is YSYEKL. This CDR3 comprises 13 residues. V was clipped by 0 bases and J by 13 bases; unmatched bases: 5.

This chain joins TRBV7-3 and TRBJ2-3, with unresolved D. Germline V gene lookup returns CDR1 SGHTA and CDR2 FQGTGA. Trimming stripped 2 bases from V and 6 bases from J, with 6 bases between. The CDR3 loop spans 12 amino acids. The CDR3 sequence is CASSLGLDTQYF. The CDR3 coding sequence is TGTGCCAGCAGCTTAGGCTTGGATACGCAGTATTTT.

This sequence joins TRBV7-8 and TRBJ1-1; D is possibly TRBD1 (6 bases). CDR1 and CDR2 (germline): SGHVS, FQNEAQ. V lost 5 bases, J lost 8 bases, and 12 bases lay in between. The CDR3 consists of 12 residues. The CDR3 sequence is CASSRRRGEAFF. The CDR3 DNA reads as TGTGCCAGCAGCCGGCGCAGGGGAGAAGCTTTCTTT.

The V gene is TRBV5-1, the J gene TRBJ2-5, with D possibly matching TRBD2 (6 bases). V lost 4 bases and J lost 3, with 16 bases in between. This CDR3 is built from 15 residues. The germline V gene encodes CDR1 SGHRS and CDR2 YFSETQ. The chain's CDR3 is CASSPGFGGKETQYF. CDR3 coding DNA: TGCGCCAGCAGCCCCGGATTCGGAGGGAAAGAGACCCAGTACTTC.

This rearrangement joins TRBV7-9 to TRBJ2-1; no clear D gene. V was shortened by 5 bases and J by 7 bases, with 12 bases between the two germline ends. The CDR3 consists of 13 residues. Germline CDR1 SEHNR, CDR2 FQNEAQ (reference sequence). For the CDR3, the DNA is TGTGCCAGCAGCGACCTTAGGGCAAATGAGCAGTTCTTC. Translating it yields CASSDLRANEQFF.

This rearrangement joins TRBV3-1 (or the pseudogene TRBV3-2) to TRBJ2-6; D unclear. The CDR3 loop spans 15 amino acids. Germline loops: CDR1 LGHDT, CDR2 YNNKEL (reference sequence). V was shortened by 5 bases and J by 2 bases, with 10 bases between the two germline ends. The CDR3 bases are TGTGCCAGCAGCTCTCTTACCGCTGGGGCCAACGTCCTGACTTTC. It encodes CASSSLTAGANVLTF.

The chain employs TRBV15 and TRBJ1-5; D not certain. Germline loops: CDR1 LNHNV, CDR2 YYDKDF (reference sequence). This CDR3 comprises 18 residues. Trimming shortened V by 0 bases and J by 4 bases, and 19 bases separated the two germline ends. The CDR3 DNA reads TGTGCCACCAGCAGAGATCGTTCATTCGGAAAGACTAATCAGCCCCAGCATTTT. This encodes CATSRDRSFGKTNQPQHF.

In its sample, this clone was seen once. This chain connects TRBV14 to TRBJ1-1, with D maybe TRBD1 (5 bases). V lost 0 bases to trimming and J lost 4 bases, with 6 bases between them. Germline lookup yields CDR1 SGHDN and CDR2 FVKESK. This CDR3 region has 13 residues. The CDR3 coding sequence is TGTGCCAGCAGCCAAGATAGGGGCACTGAAGCTTTCTTT. Translation gives CASSQDRGTEAFF.

This clone was recorded many times. CDR3 in amino acids: CASSADRGSYNEQFF. Here the CDR3 DNA reads TGTGCCAGTAGTGCGGACAGGGGCTCCTACAATGAGCAGTTCTTC. The chain carries TRBV19 and TRBJ2-1, with TRBD1 matching over 9 bases. CDR3 length: 15 residues. The V segment lost 5 bases and the J segment 0 bases; nucleotides outside the gene matches: 2. Per germline, CDR1 LNHDA and CDR2 SQIVND (reference sequence).

To note about this clone: The junction and the germline gene differ at one end; a read error may be behind it. V is TRBV7-7 and J is TRBJ2-5; 8 bases align to TRBD2. The CDR3 consists of 16 residues. CDR1 is SSHAT and CDR2 is FNYEAQ in the germline V gene (reference sequence). The CDR3, as DNA: TGTGCTAGCAGCTCATCCGGGACTAGACACGAAGAGACCCAGTACTTC. Translation: CASSSSGTRHEETQYF. The whole variable domain, filled in from reference TRBV7-7 and TRBJ2-5, reads GAGVSQSPRYKVTKRGQDVTLRCDPISSHATLYWYQQALGQGPEFLTYFNYEAQPDKSGLPSDRFSAERPEGSISTLTIQRTEQRDSAMYRCASSSSGTRHEETQYFGPGTRLLVL.

This clone was counted between two and nine times. The chain uses TRBV7-6 and TRBJ2-2, with 8 nucleotides matching TRBD2. Germline V gene data show CDR1 as SGHVS and CDR2 as FNYEAQ. The V gene end was trimmed by 1 base and the J gene end by 0 bases; junction bases not matched to a gene: 4. The CDR3 runs 17 residues. The CDR3 reads CASSLVASGSNTGELFF. The CDR3, as DNA: TGTGCCAGCAGCTTAGTTGCTAGCGGGTCGAACACCGGGGAGCTGTTTTTT. Full variable domain (missing parts from reference TRBV7-6 and TRBJ2-2): GAGVSQSPRYKVTKRGQDVALRCDPISGHVSLYWYRQALGQGPEFLTYFNYEAQQDKSGLPNDRFSAERPEGSISTLTIQRTEQRDSAMYRCASSLVASGSNTGELFFGEGSRLTVL.

In its sample, this clone was seen once. The gene calls are TRBV5-1 and TRBJ2-5, with 9 bases identical to TRBD2. Germline V gives CDR1 SGHRS, CDR2 YFSETQ. With V trimmed by 4 bases and J by 3 bases, 10 bases remained unmatched. The CDR3 sequence is 16 residues long. The CDR3 region is CASSPSGAGGKETQYF. DNA of the CDR3: TGCGCCAGCAGCCCAAGCGGAGCGGGAGGTAAAGAGACCCAGTACTTC.

This clone was seen only a few times. This chain joins TRBV12-3 or TRBV12-4 and TRBJ1-1; TRBD1 aligns across 8 bases. CDR3 length equals 13 residues. The V segment lost 6 bases and the J segment 3 bases; nucleotides outside the gene matches: 3. The CDR3, as DNA: TGTGCCAGCAGGCAACAGGGGGACACTGAAGCTTTCTTT. Its translation: CASRQQGDTEAFF.

In its sample, this clone was seen many times. Distinct nucleotide sequences in the sample also encode this CDR3. The J gene is TRBJ2-4, the V gene TRBV7-9, with D possibly TRBD2 on 6 matching bases. This CDR3 is built from 15 residues. Germline V gene lookup returns CDR1 SEHNR and CDR2 FQNEAQ (reference sequence). V lost 5 bases and J 0 bases, leaving 11 bases between the germline ends. This CDR3 is CASSLVGGAKNIQYF. The CDR3 nucleotides read TGTGCCAGCAGCCTCGTGGGGGGAGCCAAAAACATTCAGTACTTC.